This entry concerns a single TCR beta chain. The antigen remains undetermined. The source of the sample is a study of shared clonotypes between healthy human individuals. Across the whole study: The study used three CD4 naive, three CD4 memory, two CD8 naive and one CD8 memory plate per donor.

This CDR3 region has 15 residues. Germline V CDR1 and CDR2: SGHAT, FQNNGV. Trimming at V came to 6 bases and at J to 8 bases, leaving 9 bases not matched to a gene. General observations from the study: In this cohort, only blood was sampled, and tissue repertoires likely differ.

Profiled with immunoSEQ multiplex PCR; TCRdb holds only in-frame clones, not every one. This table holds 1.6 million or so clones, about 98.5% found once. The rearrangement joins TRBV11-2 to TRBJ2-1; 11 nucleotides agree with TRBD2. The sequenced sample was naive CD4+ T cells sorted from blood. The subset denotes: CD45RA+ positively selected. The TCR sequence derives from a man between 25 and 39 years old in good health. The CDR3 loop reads CASSLTSGRFDEQFF. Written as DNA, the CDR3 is TGTGCCAGCAGTCTTACTAGCGGGAGATTTGATGAGCAGTTCTTC.